The table lists the clone carrying this T cell receptor beta chain with many counts. Its antigen remains unidentified. These data come from a study of CD8+CD57+ T cells in acquired aplastic anemia. Study summary: Healthy donor CD4+ cell samples had a mean of roughly 9.8 million reads. Whole-study findings and limits: A significant difference in CD8+ Simpson's diversity between patients and controls was not found. A set of approximately 29 CD8+ CDR3 sequences was shared between patients and controls, and these sequences appeared highly expressed in patients.

Germline V gene data show CDR1 as SGDLS and CDR2 as YYNGEE. This CDR3 has 14 residues. V was trimmed by 3 bases and J by 2 bases, leaving 11 bases between them. Both TCR beta VDJ combination and CDR3 sequence profiling were carried out. Genomic DNA was the template for this profiling. TCRdb passed the reads through MiXCR, listing each CDR3 protein once. This table holds hundreds of thousands of distinct CDR3 sequences, 60% to 80% found once. The clonotype originates from a human donor in good health, serving as a control. Input material: sorted CD4+, CD8+, or CD8+CD57+ T cells (not recorded which) from PBMCs. The V call is TRBV9, the J call TRBJ1-2; D is unresolved. The CDR3 DNA is TGTGCCAGCAGCGCGAACAATCCGAACTATGGCTACACCTTC. Amino acids: CASSANNPNYGYTF.